Each of the 2 T cell receptor beta chains below was sequenced from the same sample in a study of Ad26.COV2.S vaccination and SARS-CoV-2 variants. Treatment described: over 15 received Ad26.COV2.S at low or high dose, single or two shots; five or six received placebo; per-sample allocation not given. Sampling occurred on day 63 after the first vaccine or placebo injection. Clones were sequenced by immunoSEQ multiplex PCR, and TCRdb holds only the in-frame ones, with some missing. Here the sample spans 300,000 to 400,000 clones, 80% to 90% being singletons. Sequenced here: peripheral blood, sampled in a trial of Ad26.COV2.S vaccine versus placebo. The receptors stem from a person aged 18-65 years who received the Ad26.COV2.S COVID-19 vaccine or a placebo.

The chain uses TRBV19 and TRBJ2-3; D unresolved. This CDR3 spans 13 amino acids. Per germline, CDR1 LNHDA and CDR2 SQIVND (reference sequence). Trimming removed 1 base at V and 5 bases at J, with 7 bases between. The CDR3 sequence is CASSIVPRDTQYF. CDR3 in DNA: TGTGCCAGTAGTATAGTTCCCAGAGATACGCAGTATTTT.

V gene TRBV5-1 combines with J gene TRBJ2-7; D not certain. The CDR3 has 13 amino acids. V gave up 3 bases and J gave up 7 bases, with 14 bases separating them. Germline CDR1 is SGHRS and CDR2 is YFSETQ. The CDR3 nucleotides are TGCGCCAGCAGCTCTCGAATTAATGAGGAGCAGTACTTC. This translates into CASSSRINEEQYF. The complete variable domain, with remaining parts taken from reference TRBV5-1 and TRBJ2-7, reads KAGVTQTPRYLIKTRGQQVTLSCSPISGHRSVSWYQQTPGQGLQFLFEYFSETQRNKGNFPGRFSGRQFSNSRSEMNVSTLELGDSALYLCASSSRINEEQYFGPGTRLTVT.